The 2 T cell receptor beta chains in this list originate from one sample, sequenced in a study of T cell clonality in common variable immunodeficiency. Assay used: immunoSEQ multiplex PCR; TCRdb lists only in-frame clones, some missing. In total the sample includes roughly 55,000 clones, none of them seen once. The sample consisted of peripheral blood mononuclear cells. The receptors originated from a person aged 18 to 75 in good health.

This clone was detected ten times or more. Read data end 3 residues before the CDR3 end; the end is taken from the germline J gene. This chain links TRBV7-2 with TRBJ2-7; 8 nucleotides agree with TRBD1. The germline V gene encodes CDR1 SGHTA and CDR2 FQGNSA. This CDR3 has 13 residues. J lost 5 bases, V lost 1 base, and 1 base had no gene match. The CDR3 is CASSLDRGNEQYF. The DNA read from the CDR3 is TGTGCCAGCAGCTTAGACAGGGGGAACGAG.

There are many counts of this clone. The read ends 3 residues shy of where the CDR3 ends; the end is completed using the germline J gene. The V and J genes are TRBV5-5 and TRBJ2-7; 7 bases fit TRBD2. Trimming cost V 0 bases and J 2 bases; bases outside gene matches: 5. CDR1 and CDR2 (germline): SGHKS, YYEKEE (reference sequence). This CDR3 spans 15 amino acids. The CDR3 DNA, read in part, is TGTGCCAGCAGCTTGGGGAGCGGGGAAGCCTACGAG. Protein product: CASSLGSGEAYE. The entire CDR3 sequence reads CASSLGSGEAYEQYF.